One sample yielded the 27 T cell receptor beta chains listed below, sequenced in a study of blood T cell repertoires in COVID-19. Clones were read by immunoSEQ multiplex PCR, and TCRdb kept only the in-frame ones, dropping some. The sample lists roughly 100,000 clones, roughly 80% occurring once. Sample: peripheral blood. The receptors shown here come from a human donor in a cohort sampled during active COVID-19.

For the CDR3, the DNA is TGTGCCAGCAGTTTTACGGGAGGCGGGAATCAGCCCCAGCATTTT. Amino acid sequence: CASSFTGGGNQPQHF. This sequence joins TRBV28 and TRBJ1-5; D unclear. Germline V gene lookup returns CDR1 MDHEN and CDR2 SYDVKM. V lost 3 bases and J lost 4, with 13 bases in between. The CDR3 has 15 residues. The whole variable domain, filled in from reference TRBV28 and TRBJ1-5, reads DVKVTQSSRYLVKRTGEKVFLECVQDMDHENMFWYRQDPGLGLRLIYFSYDVKMKEKGDIPEGYSVSREKKERFSLILESASTNQTSMYLCASSFTGGGNQPQHFGDGTRLSIL.

The rearrangement links TRBV9 to TRBJ1-1; unclear D gene. The germline V and J ends were trimmed by 5 bases and 1 base, with 9 bases remaining between them. In germline, CDR1 is SGDLS, CDR2 YYNGEE. The CDR3 covers 13 residues. This CDR3 reads CASSQRQNTEAFF. The DNA of the CDR3 is TGTGCCAGCAGTCAAAGACAGAACACTGAAGCTTTCTTT.

CDR3 DNA sequence: TGTGCCAGCAGGACGACAGGGGGTGGGTCAGATACGCAGTATTTT. It specifies CASRTTGGGSDTQYF. The J gene is TRBJ2-3, the V gene TRBV6-5; 9 positions match TRBD1. V lost 6 bases, J lost 4 bases, and 8 bases stayed unmatched. Looked up from germline, CDR1 is MNHEY and CDR2 is SVGAGI. The CDR3 loop spans 15 amino acids.

The rearrangement uses TRBV9 and TRBJ2-3; 8 bases match TRBD2. The ends lost 0 bases at V and 1 base at J; junction bases unmatched: 4. Germline loops: CDR1 SGDLS, CDR2 YYNGEE. This CDR3 has 16 residues. CDR3 amino acids: CASSVVPSGRTDTQYF. In DNA, the CDR3 is TGTGCCAGCAGCGTAGTGCCTAGCGGGCGCACAGATACGCAGTATTTT.

The chain carries TRBV6-4 and TRBJ1-4; D is ambiguous. Trimming shortened V by 2 bases and J by 3 bases, and 4 bases separated the two germline ends. The germline V gene has CDR1 MRHNA and CDR2 SNTAGT. The CDR3 spans 13 residues. Written as DNA, the CDR3 is TGTGCCAGCAGTGACGGAGCTAATGAAAAACTGTTTTTT. Residues: CASSDGANEKLFF.

The chain combines TRBV10-3 with TRBJ1-4; perhaps TRBD1 as D (5 bases). The germline V gene encodes CDR1 ENHRY and CDR2 SYGVKD. The CDR3 runs 13 residues. CDR3 residues: CATQGKEYEKLFF. CDR3 DNA: TGTGCAACGCAGGGAAAGGAGTATGAAAAACTGTTTTTT.

This clone was recorded once. The chain recombines TRBV19 with TRBJ2-1, with 7 bases aligning to TRBD2. This CDR3 has 15 amino acids. The J segment lost 5 bases and the V segment lost 6 bases, leaving 10 bases of the junction unmatched. From germline, CDR1 is LNHDA and CDR2 SQIVND (reference sequence). CDR3 nucleotides: TGTGCCAGTAGGGATTCGGCAGGGACTAACAATGAGCAGTTCTTC. The encoded protein is CASRDSAGTNNEQFF.

CDR3 amino acids: CASSGTGFTGELFF. The CDR3 DNA is TGTGCCAGCTCCGGGACAGGGTTCACCGGGGAGCTGTTTTTT. This rearrangement joins TRBV2 to TRBJ2-2, with TRBD1 matching 9 bases. CDR3 length equals 14 residues. The germline V gene has CDR1 SNHLY and CDR2 FYNNEI. The J segment lost 4 bases and the V segment lost 8 bases, leaving 5 bases of the junction unmatched.

The chain employs TRBV4-1 and TRBJ2-2; 7 bases agree with TRBD2. J gave up 5 bases and V 1 base, and 4 bases lay outside the gene matches. This CDR3 spans 15 amino acids. Germline loops: CDR1 MGHRA, CDR2 YSYEKL. The CDR3 DNA reads TGCGCCAGCAGCCAAGCGCTAGCGGTAACCGGGGAGCTGTTTTTT. Translating it yields CASSQALAVTGELFF.

In this sample, this clone turned up a few times. V gene TRBV11-3 combines with J gene TRBJ1-2; D not resolved. The CDR3 runs to 12 residues. Germline V gene data show CDR1 as SGHNT and CDR2 as YENEEA. V gave up 2 bases and J gave up 3 bases, with 4 bases separating them. The CDR3 region is CASSLSDYGYTF. CDR3 DNA sequence: TGTGCCAGCAGCTTATCCGACTATGGCTACACCTTC.

The chain has TRBV7-2 and TRBJ2-4, with 8 bases matching TRBD1. Germline V lookup: CDR1 SGHTA, CDR2 FQGNSA. The CDR3 is made up of 15 amino acids. The V segment lost 5 bases and the J segment 2 bases; nucleotides outside the gene matches: 5. The CDR3 here is CASSPDRASKNIQYF. Here the CDR3 DNA reads TGTGCCAGCAGCCCGGACAGGGCGTCCAAAAACATTCAGTACTTC.

The DNA of the CDR3 is TGTGCCTGGAGTGTAGGGAGGCCCTACAATGAGCAGTTCTTC. It translates to CAWSVGRPYNEQFF. The rearrangement uses TRBV30 and TRBJ2-1, with TRBD2 as a possible D gene (6 bases). The germline V and J ends were trimmed by 0 bases and 2 bases, with 8 bases remaining between them. Germline V gives CDR1 GTSNPN, CDR2 SVGIG (reference sequence). The CDR3 has 14 residues.

This clone was picked up one time. This CDR3 reads CASSTQGSWGDTQYF. The CDR3 bases are TGCGCCAGCAGCACACAGGGGTCCTGGGGGGATACGCAGTATTTT. The gene calls are TRBV5-1 and TRBJ2-3, with TRBD1 matching 7 bases. After removal of 4 bases from V and 6 bases from J, the junction contained 11 bases not matched to a gene. CDR1 is SGHRS and CDR2 is YFSETQ in the germline V gene. The CDR3 sequence is 15 residues long.

V and J are TRBV6-5 and TRBJ1-2, with D possibly being TRBD1 (6 bases). The V gene lost 6 bases and the J gene lost 1 base, with 9 bases spanning the gap. Germline lookup yields CDR1 MNHEY and CDR2 SVGAGI. The length of the CDR3 is 13 residues. The CDR3 sequence: CASSEGVNYGYTF. CDR3 bases: TGTGCCAGCAGCGAGGGGGTTAACTATGGCTACACCTTC.

The rearrangement links TRBV28 to TRBJ2-3, with D maybe TRBD2 (6 bases). Trimming took 6 bases from V and 4 from J, leaving 23 bases between them. The CDR3 runs to 17 residues. CDR1 is MDHEN, CDR2 SYDVKM, per germline. CDR3 bases: TGTGCCAGCAGAACACGGGATTGGGCGGGGATTTCAGATACGCAGTATTTT. This codes for CASRTRDWAGISDTQYF.

The V gene is TRBV5-1, the J gene TRBJ2-1; TRBD2 matches at 8 bases. With 4 bases clipped from V and 0 bases from J, the junction kept 3 bases outside the gene matches. CDR1 and CDR2 (germline): SGHRS, YFSETQ. There are 15 residues in the CDR3. CDR3 residues: CASSVTSGSYNEQFF. CDR3 nucleotides: TGCGCCAGCAGCGTTACTAGCGGCTCCTACAATGAGCAGTTCTTC.

This chain connects TRBV18 to TRBJ1-4; TRBD1 agrees at 7 bases. The CDR3 is made up of 17 amino acids. After removal of 3 bases from V and 7 bases from J, the junction contained 14 bases not matched to a gene. Germline V lookup: CDR1 KGHSH, CDR2 LQKENI. CDR3: CASSPRGGGLSGEKLFF. CDR3 DNA sequence: TGTGCCAGCTCACCCCGCGGAGGGGGCCTGTCCGGTGAAAAACTGTTTTTT.

With respect to this clone: This sample includes further DNA sequences coding for the same CDR3. The chain is built from TRBV5-1 and TRBJ2-2; 8 positions match TRBD2. The junction had 2 bases not matched to a gene; V was cut back by 3 bases and J by 1 base. This CDR3 is 15 amino acids long. Germline V gene sequence: CDR1 SGHRS, CDR2 YFSETQ. CDR3 residues: CASSSSGGNTGELFF. The CDR3 DNA reads TGCGCCAGCAGCTCCAGCGGGGGGAACACCGGGGAGCTGTTTTTT.

The rearrangement uses TRBV19 and TRBJ1-2, with TRBD1 identical over 8 bases. Germline trimming cut 5 bases from V and 5 bases from J; bases unmatched to any gene: 16. CDR3 size: 17 residues. Germline CDR1 and CDR2: LNHDA and SQIVND (reference sequence). CDR3 protein: CASSPSQQRTGYYGYTF. The CDR3 DNA reads as TGTGCCAGTAGTCCCTCACAACAACGGACAGGGTATTATGGCTACACCTTC.

The genes are TRBV2 and TRBJ1-5, with D unresolved. The CDR3 runs 15 residues. Trimming removed 3 bases from V and 4 bases from J, with 13 bases in between. Germline CDR1 is SNHLY and CDR2 is FYNNEI. The CDR3 loop is CASSDPVHLNQPQHF. DNA of the CDR3: TGTGCCAGCAGTGATCCCGTACACCTTAATCAGCCCCAGCATTTT. The full variable domain, with the rest looked up from reference TRBV2 and TRBJ1-5, is EPEVTQTPSHQVTQMGQEVILRCVPISNHLYFYWYRQILGQKVEFLVSFYNNEISEKSEIFDDQFSVERPDGSNFTLKIRSTKLEDSAMYFCASSDPVHLNQPQHFGDGTRLSIL.

The table lists this clone with a few counts. V and J are TRBV10-3 and TRBJ2-7; 8 bases match TRBD2. The CDR3 runs 17 residues. Trimming removed 3 bases from V and 5 bases from J; junction bases left unmatched: 15. Per germline, CDR1 ENHRY and CDR2 SYGVKD. The CDR3 reads CAISDPGGGQISDEQYF. The CDR3 bases are TGTGCCATCAGTGATCCGGGAGGGGGACAAATTTCGGACGAGCAGTACTTC.

The V call is TRBV4-1, the J call TRBJ2-7; the match to TRBD2 covers 7 bases. CDR3 length: 14 amino acids. V gave up 2 bases and J gave up 7 bases; unmatched junction bases: 8. Germline V gene data show CDR1 as MGHRA and CDR2 as YSYEKL. CDR3 protein: CASSQWGGDGEQYF. CDR3 DNA sequence: TGCGCCAGCAGCCAATGGGGAGGGGACGGGGAGCAGTACTTC.

The chain employs TRBV14 and TRBJ1-2; no firm D call. V was shortened by 1 base and J by 8 bases, with 11 bases between the two germline ends. CDR1 is SGHDN, CDR2 FVKESK, per germline. This CDR3 is 13 amino acids long. The CDR3 region has the DNA TGTGCCAGCAGCCAAGGGGCCAGCAGGGGCTACACCTTC. Its translation is CASSQGASRGYTF.

This chain uses TRBV27 with TRBJ1-5; unclear D gene. CDR1 MNHEY and CDR2 SMNVEV come from the germline V gene (reference sequence). The length of the CDR3 is 15 residues. The V gene lost 6 bases and the J gene lost 0 bases, with 12 bases spanning the gap. CDR3 DNA sequence: TGTGCCAGCAGGCCCGGGATTATTAGCAATCAGCCCCAGCATTTT. Translation: CASRPGIISNQPQHF.

In its sample, this clone was seen once. The chain combines TRBV6-5 with TRBJ2-1; TRBD2 might be the D (5 bases). Deletions cut 5 bases from V and 9 bases from J, with 11 bases between. Germline V CDR1 and CDR2: MNHEY, SVGAGI. The CDR3 runs 12 residues. CDR3 nucleotide sequence: TGTGCCAGCAGTCCTCTAGCAACTGAGCAGTTCTTC. Translated: CASSPLATEQFF.

The chain has TRBV19 and TRBJ1-6; D ambiguous. Looked up from germline, CDR1 is LNHDA and CDR2 is SQIVND (reference sequence). This CDR3 is built from 12 residues. V shed 4 bases and J shed 9 bases, with 7 bases lying between them. CDR3 DNA sequence: TGTGCCAGTAGTAAACACCTTTCACCCCTCCACTTT. Its protein is CASSKHLSPLHF.

This chain links TRBV3-1 (or the pseudogene TRBV3-2) with TRBJ2-2; the match to TRBD1 covers 8 bases. This CDR3 spans 17 amino acids. CDR1 LGHDT and CDR2 YNNKEL come from the germline V gene (reference sequence). The V gene end was trimmed by 2 bases and the J gene end by 6 bases; junction bases not matched to a gene: 11. DNA for the CDR3: TGTGCCAGCAGCCAATCTGAGGGACAGGCATTTGCCGGGGAGCTGTTTTTT. It yields the protein CASSQSEGQAFAGELFF.